This T cell receptor beta chain was recovered during a study of OX40 agonist ivuxolimab in advanced cancers. Study in general: Ivuxolimab, which is an agonistic anti-OX40 (CD134) antibody, was administered to the patients. At roughly 80% male, the cohort had a mean age of 60 years, ranging from roughly 20 to 90.

Germline CDR1 reads MDHEN; CDR2 reads SYDVKM. Trimming shortened V by 7 bases and J by 0 bases, and 27 bases separated the two germline ends. This CDR3 comprises 20 residues. Assay used: immunoSEQ multiplex PCR; TCRdb lists only in-frame clones, some missing. The sample yields some 30,000 clones, 92% seen once. Turning to this clone: Its antigen is not identified.

Findings of the study overall: At doses 0.1 to 3.0 mg/kg, CD4+ and CD8+ clones expanded. Low clonal expansion, among the lowest seen, marked partial responders at 0.1-3.0 mg/kg.

Specimen: CD4+ or CD8+ T cells sorted from blood, collected in a trial of the OX40 agonist ivuxolimab. The source of this sequence is an adult with an advanced solid tumor such as melanoma, head and neck, liver or kidney cancer. The rearrangement joins TRBV28 to TRBJ2-2; D not resolved. CDR3 residues: CASTVTPKSWAGANTGELFF. CDR3 DNA: TGTGCCAGCACCGTTACCCCAAAATCCTGGGCAGGCGCGAACACCGGGGAGCTGTTTTTT.